Shown below are 23 T cell receptor beta chains from a single sample sequenced in a study of CD8 T cells in Susac syndrome. Reverse transcription of about 0.5 to 1 ug RNA was carried out with random hexamers. TCRdb recomputed calls from the immunoSEQ multiplex PCR reads with MiXCR, one row per CDR3 protein. In the table there are 100,000 to 150,000 distinct CDR3 sequences, around 94% of which are singletons. The source material was CD8+ T cells from PBMCs. The receptors originated from a human donor with Susac syndrome.

The chain carries TRBV29-1 and TRBJ1-1; D ambiguous. Germline assignment: CDR1 SQVTM and CDR2 ANQGSEA. V gave up 4 bases and J gave up 6 bases, with 15 bases separating them. This CDR3 has 13 amino acids. CDR3 DNA: TGCAGCGTTGTTGAGAGGGAGGGAGCTGAAGCTTTCTTT. Encoded protein: CSVVEREGAEAFF.

This clonotype appeared a single time. The chain uses TRBV7-3 and TRBJ2-1, with D possibly being TRBD1 or TRBD2 (5 bases each). The CDR3 loop spans 16 amino acids. CDR1 and CDR2 from the germline V gene are SGHTA and FQGTGA. Between the trimmed V and J ends, which lost 5 bases and 6 bases, there was a span of 20 bases. The chain's CDR3 is CASSDGPGQSFNEQFF. CDR3 nucleotide sequence: TGTGCCAGCAGCGACGGGCCGGGGCAAAGTTTCAATGAGCAGTTCTTC.

The chain combines TRBV19 with TRBJ2-1; 7 bases are a match to TRBD2. CDR1 is LNHDA, CDR2 SQIVND, per germline (reference sequence). The trim removed 1 base at V and 6 bases at J, leaving 6 bases unmatched. CDR3 length: 15 residues. The CDR3: CASSIGAGALNEQFF. For the CDR3, the DNA is TGTGCCAGTAGTATAGGGGCGGGAGCCCTCAATGAGCAGTTCTTC.

DNA of the CDR3: TGTGCCAGCAGTTACTCGCGGGAGTCAGGGAGGTTCCAAGAGACCCAGTACTTC. This encodes CASSYSRESGRFQETQYF. V gene TRBV6-5 combines with J gene TRBJ2-5, with TRBD2 identical over 7 bases. Germline trimming cut 0 bases from V and 1 base from J; bases unmatched to any gene: 11. CDR1 and CDR2 (germline): MNHEY, SVGAGI. This CDR3 is built from 18 residues.

The chain has TRBV20-1 and TRBJ1-5; tentatively, D is TRBD1 (6 bases). The germline V gene has CDR1 DFQATT and CDR2 SNEGSKA (reference sequence). This CDR3 has 14 residues. The V gene lost 6 bases and the J gene lost 0 bases, with 12 bases spanning the gap. The CDR3 protein is CSAHRECSNQPQHF. The CDR3 DNA follows: TGCAGTGCGCACAGGGAGTGTAGCAATCAGCCCCAGCATTTT.

This chain links TRBV6-5 with TRBJ2-2, with TRBD1 matching over 9 bases. Unmatched junction bases numbered 2, after V lost 6 bases and J lost 6 bases. Per the germline V gene, CDR1 is MNHEY and CDR2 is SVGAGI. The CDR3 has 13 amino acids. CDR3 bases: TGTGCCAGCAGCCGGACAGGGGCCGGGGAGCTGTTTTTT. Protein: CASSRTGAGELFF.

In this sample, this clonotype turned up once. The chain recombines TRBV5-1 with TRBJ2-5; 8 nucleotides match TRBD1. Per germline, CDR1 SGHRS and CDR2 YFSETQ. CDR3 length: 16 amino acids. V shed 4 bases and J 4 bases; nucleotides not matched to a gene: 12. CDR3 coding DNA: TGCGCCAGCAGCGTTAGGGACAGGTTATATGGAGAGACCCAGTACTTC. This gives the protein CASSVRDRLYGETQYF.

J is TRBJ2-7 and V is TRBV30, with no clear D. The V end was cut by 2 bases, the J end by 3 bases, with 8 bases between. This CDR3 has 12 residues. Germline assignment: CDR1 GTSNPN and CDR2 SVGIG (reference sequence). CDR3: CAWSPGGYEQYF. The CDR3 nucleotides are TGTGCCTGGAGTCCCGGCGGCTACGAGCAGTACTTC.

The chain couples TRBV2 to TRBJ2-1, with D perhaps TRBD1 (5 bases). This CDR3 comprises 12 residues. V lost 0 bases and J lost 8, with 5 bases in between. Germline-derived CDR1 and CDR2 are SNHLY and FYNNEI. The CDR3 protein is CASSEAGHEQFF. The DNA for the CDR3 is TGTGCCAGCAGTGAAGCGGGGCATGAGCAGTTCTTC.

Turning to this clonotype: A single base separates this from a much larger clone, so it may be a read error. This rearrangement joins TRBV30 to TRBJ2-7; D possibly corresponds to TRBD1 (5 bases). From germline, CDR1 is GTSNPN and CDR2 SVGIG (reference sequence). The CDR3 is 13 residues long. The CDR3 nucleotides are TGTTCCTGGAGTGTGGGGCAGTCCTACGAGCAGTACTTC. This codes for CSWSVGQSYEQYF.

This clonotype turned up a few times. One end of the junction does not line up with germline, which may come from a read error. V and J are TRBV5-1 and TRBJ1-1; D is ambiguous. The V gene's germline CDR1 is SGHRS and CDR2 YFSETQ. The CDR3 covers 12 residues. As DNA, the CDR3 is TGTGCCAGCAGCTTAGACGGGACTGAAGCTTTCTTT. Amino acids: CASSLDGTEAFF.

This clonotype appeared a single time. This chain joins TRBV30 and TRBJ2-7; 7 nucleotides align to TRBD2. Germline CDR1 GTSNPN, CDR2 SVGIG (reference sequence). The J segment lost 4 bases and the V segment lost 3 bases, leaving 0 bases of the junction unmatched. The CDR3 length is 11 residues. The CDR3 reads CAWSGGYEQYF. The CDR3 DNA is TGTGCCTGGAGCGGGGGGTACGAGCAGTACTTC.

The chain joins TRBV27 to TRBJ1-5; 9 positions match TRBD1. The CDR3 sequence is 15 residues long. From germline, CDR1 is MNHEY and CDR2 SMNVEV (reference sequence). V was pared by 5 bases and J by 6 bases, with 8 bases of the junction left unmatched. The DNA of the CDR3 is TGTGCCAGCAGTCCGGAGACAGGGGGAAGTCAGCCCCAGCATTTT. This encodes CASSPETGGSQPQHF.

The rearrangement links TRBV6-5 to TRBJ1-1, with D perhaps TRBD1 (5 bases). Deletions cut 2 bases from V and 5 bases from J, with 12 bases between. The CDR3 is 14 residues long. CDR1 and CDR2 (germline): MNHEY, SVGAGI. CDR3 loop: CASSYGTGSTEAFF. DNA for the CDR3: TGTGCCAGCAGTTACGGGACTGGGTCAACTGAAGCTTTCTTT.

This chain links TRBV13 with TRBJ2-3, with D possibly matching TRBD1 (5 bases). V lost 5 bases and J lost 5, with 14 bases in between. The CDR3 spans 14 residues. CDR1 and CDR2 from the germline V gene are PRHDT and FYEKMQ (reference sequence). The CDR3 spells CASSPTGGRDTQYF. CDR3 coding DNA: TGTGCCAGCAGCCCAACAGGTGGACGAGATACGCAGTATTTT.

The chain recombines TRBV27 with TRBJ2-1, with D perhaps TRBD2 (6 bases). V was cut by 7 bases and J by 7 bases, with 17 bases left in between. The CDR3 length is 14 residues. CDR1 MNHEY and CDR2 SMNVEV come from the germline V gene (reference sequence). The CDR3 spells CASTGGAQFNEQFF. DNA for the CDR3: TGTGCCAGCACCGGAGGGGCTCAATTTAATGAGCAGTTCTTC.

The rearrangement joins TRBV4-3 to TRBJ2-3; 11 nucleotides agree with TRBD2. J lost 2 bases, V lost 3 bases, and 1 base had no gene match. CDR1 is LGHNA, CDR2 YSLEER, per germline. The CDR3 sequence is 15 residues long. The CDR3 spells CASSQTSGITDTQYF. CDR3 sequence (DNA): TGCGCCAGCAGCCAGACTAGCGGGATCACAGATACGCAGTATTTT.

The rearrangement uses TRBV6-5 and TRBJ2-7; 8 bases match TRBD2. Germline-derived CDR1 and CDR2 are MNHEY and SVGAGI. The CDR3 totals 17 residues. V lost 4 bases to trimming and J lost 0 bases; unmatched junction nucleotides: 11. The CDR3, as DNA: TGTGCCAGCAGTTCGGGATTGGGGACTAGGTCCTCCTACGAGCAGTACTTC. Its translation: CASSSGLGTRSSYEQYF.

This chain uses TRBV19 with TRBJ2-3, with D perhaps given as TRBD1 or TRBD2 (5 bases each). The germline V gene has CDR1 LNHDA and CDR2 SQIVND (reference sequence). V dropped 5 bases and J dropped 0 bases, with 12 bases sitting between them. This CDR3 has 15 amino acids. CDR3 nucleotide sequence: TGTGCCAGTAGTCCAGCAGAGGGGAGCACAGATACGCAGTATTTT. As protein: CASSPAEGSTDTQYF. Looking up the rest from reference TRBV19 and TRBJ2-3 gives the full variable domain: DGGITQSPKYLFRKEGQNVTLSCEQNLNHDAMYWYRQDPGQGLRLIYYSQIVNDFQKGDIAEGYSVSREKKESFPLTVTSAQKNPTAFYLCASSPAEGSTDTQYFGPGTRLTVL.

The CDR3 loop reads CAWLRGSEAFF. The CDR3 coding sequence is TGTGCCTGGCTCAGGGGCTCTGAAGCTTTCTTT. The rearrangement joins TRBV30 to TRBJ1-1; TRBD1 might be the D (6 bases). The CDR3 has 11 residues. Trimming stripped 5 bases from V and 6 bases from J, with 10 bases between. CDR1 is GTSNPN, CDR2 SVGIG, per germline (reference sequence).

The chain has TRBV29-1 and TRBJ1-2; TRBD1 matches at 7 bases. The CDR3 extends over 15 amino acids. V lost 6 bases to trimming and J lost 1 base; unmatched junction nucleotides: 11. The V gene's germline CDR1 is SQVTM and CDR2 ANQGSEA. The CDR3 DNA reads TGCAGCGTCGATGGGACAGAAGTCGTTAACTATGGCTACACCTTC. Translation gives CSVDGTEVVNYGYTF.

The chain recombines TRBV20-1 with TRBJ2-7, with a weak D call TRBD1 (5 bases). CDR1 is DFQATT, CDR2 SNEGSKA, per germline (reference sequence). V was clipped by 3 bases and J by 0 bases, with 12 bases between them. The CDR3 length is 14 residues. CDR3 in DNA: TGCAGTGCTAGCGGGCAGGGTTACTCCTACGAGCAGTACTTC. Translated: CSASGQGYSYEQYF.

This chain uses TRBV10-3 with TRBJ2-7, with D possibly TRBD1 on 7 matching bases. Germline V gives CDR1 ENHRY, CDR2 SYGVKD. Trimming took 6 bases from V and 7 from J, leaving 19 bases between them. The CDR3 contains 14 residues. The CDR3 here is CAIRNDREAWEQYF. CDR3 sequence (DNA): TGTGCCATCAGGAACGACAGGGAGGCCTGGGAGCAGTACTTC.